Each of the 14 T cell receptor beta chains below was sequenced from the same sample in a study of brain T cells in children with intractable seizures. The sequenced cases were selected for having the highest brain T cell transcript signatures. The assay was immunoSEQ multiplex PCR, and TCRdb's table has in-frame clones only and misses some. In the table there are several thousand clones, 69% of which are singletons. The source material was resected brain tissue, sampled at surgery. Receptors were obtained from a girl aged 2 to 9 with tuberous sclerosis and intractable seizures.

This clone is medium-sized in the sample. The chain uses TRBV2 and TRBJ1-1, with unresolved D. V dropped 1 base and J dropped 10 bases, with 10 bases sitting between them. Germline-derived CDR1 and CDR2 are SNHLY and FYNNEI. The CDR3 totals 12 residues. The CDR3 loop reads CASSEEQIGAFF. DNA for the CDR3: TGTGCCAGCAGTGAAGAACAGATAGGAGCTTTCTTT.

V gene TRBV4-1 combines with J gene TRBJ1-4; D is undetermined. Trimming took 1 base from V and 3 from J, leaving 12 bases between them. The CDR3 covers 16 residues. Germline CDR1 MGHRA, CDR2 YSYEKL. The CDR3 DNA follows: TGCGCCAGCAGCCAAGGTGCGGTTTGGGCTAATGAAAAACTGTTTTTT. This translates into CASSQGAVWANEKLFF.

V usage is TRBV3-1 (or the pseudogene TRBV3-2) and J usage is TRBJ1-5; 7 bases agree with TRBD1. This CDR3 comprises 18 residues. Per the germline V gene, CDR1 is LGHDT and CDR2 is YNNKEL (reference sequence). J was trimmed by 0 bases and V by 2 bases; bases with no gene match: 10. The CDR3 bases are TGTGCCAGCAGCCAAATGGCGACAGGGTTTAATAGCAATCAGCCCCAGCATTTT. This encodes CASSQMATGFNSNQPQHF.

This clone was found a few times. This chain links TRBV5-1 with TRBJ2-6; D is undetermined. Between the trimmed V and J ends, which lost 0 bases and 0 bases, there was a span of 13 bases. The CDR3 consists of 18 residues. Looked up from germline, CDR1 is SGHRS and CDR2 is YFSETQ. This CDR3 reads CASSLGQDEISGANVLTF. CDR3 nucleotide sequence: TGCGCCAGCAGCTTGGGGCAGGATGAAATCTCTGGGGCCAACGTCCTGACTTTC.

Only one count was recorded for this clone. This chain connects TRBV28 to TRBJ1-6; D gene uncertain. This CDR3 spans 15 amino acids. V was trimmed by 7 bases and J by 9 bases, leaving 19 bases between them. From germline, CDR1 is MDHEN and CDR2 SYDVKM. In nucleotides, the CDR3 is TGTGCCAGCACCGTTTCGGGGTCCGAGATTTCACCCCTCCACTTT. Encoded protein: CASTVSGSEISPLHF.

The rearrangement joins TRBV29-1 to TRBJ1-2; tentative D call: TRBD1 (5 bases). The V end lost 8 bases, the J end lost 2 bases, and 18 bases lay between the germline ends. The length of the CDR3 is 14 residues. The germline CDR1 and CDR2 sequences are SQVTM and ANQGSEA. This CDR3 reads CSIKAGILNYGYTF. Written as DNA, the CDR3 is TGCAGCATCAAGGCAGGGATTTTGAACTATGGCTACACCTTC.

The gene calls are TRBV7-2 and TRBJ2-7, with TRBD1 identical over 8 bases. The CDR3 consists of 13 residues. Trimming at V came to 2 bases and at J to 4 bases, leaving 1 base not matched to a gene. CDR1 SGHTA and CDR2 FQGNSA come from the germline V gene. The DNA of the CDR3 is TGTGCCAGCAGCTTACAGGGGGCGTACGAGCAGTACGTC. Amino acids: CASSLQGAYEQYV.

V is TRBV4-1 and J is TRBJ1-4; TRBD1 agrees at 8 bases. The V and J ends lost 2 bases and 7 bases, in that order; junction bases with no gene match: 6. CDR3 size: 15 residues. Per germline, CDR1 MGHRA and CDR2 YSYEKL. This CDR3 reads CASSQPDRGSEKLFF. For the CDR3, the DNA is TGCGCCAGCAGCCAACCAGACAGGGGTAGTGAAAAACTGTTTTTT.

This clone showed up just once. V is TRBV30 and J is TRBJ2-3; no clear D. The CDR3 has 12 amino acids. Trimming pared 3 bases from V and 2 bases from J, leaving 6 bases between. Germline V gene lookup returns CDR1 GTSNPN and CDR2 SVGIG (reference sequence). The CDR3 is CAWSGLTDTQYF. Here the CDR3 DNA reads TGTGCCTGGAGCGGCCTCACAGATACGCAGTATTTT.

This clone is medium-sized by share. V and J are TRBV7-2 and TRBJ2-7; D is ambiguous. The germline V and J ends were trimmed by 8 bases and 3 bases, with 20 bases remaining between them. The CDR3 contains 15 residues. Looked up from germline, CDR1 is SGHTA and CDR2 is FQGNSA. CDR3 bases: TGTGCCAGCCCCCGTTTAGCCCTTTACTGCTACGAGCAGTACGTC. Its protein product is CASPRLALYCYEQYV.

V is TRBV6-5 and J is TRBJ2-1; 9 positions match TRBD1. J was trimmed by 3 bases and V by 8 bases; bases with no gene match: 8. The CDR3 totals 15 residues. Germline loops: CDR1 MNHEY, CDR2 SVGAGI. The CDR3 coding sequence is TGTGCCAGCCAAGACACAGGGGGCGGCTACAATGAGCAGTTCTTC. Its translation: CASQDTGGGYNEQFF.

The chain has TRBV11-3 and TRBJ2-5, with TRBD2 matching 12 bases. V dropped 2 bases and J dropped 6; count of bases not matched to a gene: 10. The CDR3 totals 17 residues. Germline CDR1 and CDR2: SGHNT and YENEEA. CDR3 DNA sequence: TGTGCCAGCAGCTTATTACTAGCGGGGGGCCTAAAAAAGACCCAGTACTTC. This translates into CASSLLLAGGLKKTQYF.

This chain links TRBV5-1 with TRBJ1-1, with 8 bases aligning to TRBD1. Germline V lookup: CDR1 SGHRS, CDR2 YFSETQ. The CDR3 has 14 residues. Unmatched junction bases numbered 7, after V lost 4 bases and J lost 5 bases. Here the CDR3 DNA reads TGCGCCAGCAGCGCTGACAGGGGAGGTACTGAAGCTTTCTTT. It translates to CASSADRGGTEAFF.

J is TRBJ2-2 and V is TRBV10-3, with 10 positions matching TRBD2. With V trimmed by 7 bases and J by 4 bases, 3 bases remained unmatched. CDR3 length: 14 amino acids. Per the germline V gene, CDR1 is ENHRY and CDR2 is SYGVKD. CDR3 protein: CAINQRGGTGELFF. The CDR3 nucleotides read TGTGCCATCAATCAGCGGGGGGGCACCGGGGAGCTGTTTTTT.